The 14 T cell receptor beta chains in this list originate from one sample, sequenced in a study of shared clonotypes between healthy human individuals. Data came from immunoSEQ multiplex PCR; TCRdb stores just in-frame clones and leaves some out. The data hold millions of clones, with over 85% observed a single time. Sequencing was performed on naive CD4+ T cells sorted from blood. The subset was: CD45RA+ positively selected. Every receptor here comes from a man in his late teens or twenties in good health.

The chain recombines TRBV9 with TRBJ1-2, with a weak D call TRBD1 (6 bases). Germline assignment: CDR1 SGDLS and CDR2 YYNGEE. CDR3 length: 15 residues. With 3 bases removed from V and 8 bases from J, the gap between germline ends came to 20 bases. Here the CDR3 reads CASSAADSFLGGYTF. The DNA for the CDR3 is TGTGCCAGCAGCGCCGCGGACAGCTTCCTGGGGGGCTACACCTTC.

V gene TRBV5-4 combines with J gene TRBJ2-1; D is possibly TRBD2 (6 bases). Per germline, CDR1 SGHNT and CDR2 YYREEE (reference sequence). The CDR3 contains 14 residues. V lost 2 bases to trimming and J lost 4 bases, with 10 bases between them. The DNA of the CDR3 is TGTGCCAGCAGCTTTAGCGGATTTTACAATGAGCAGTTCTTC. Encoded protein: CASSFSGFYNEQFF. Full variable domain (missing parts from reference TRBV5-4 and TRBJ2-1): ETGVTQSPTHLIKTRGQQVTLRCSSQSGHNTVSWYQQALGQGPQFIFQYYREEENGRGNFPPRFSGLQFPNYSSELNVNALELDDSALYLCASSFSGFYNEQFFGPGTRLTVL.

CDR3 amino acids: CASSLGVEGGQYF. The CDR3 nucleotides read TGTGCCAGCAGCTTAGGGGTCGAAGGAGGGCAGTACTTC. V and J are TRBV7-2 and TRBJ2-5, with D possibly being TRBD2 (6 bases). Looked up from germline, CDR1 is SGHTA and CDR2 is FQGNSA. The CDR3 extends over 13 amino acids. The V gene lost 1 base and the J gene lost 11 bases, with 14 bases spanning the gap. The variable domain in full, completed from reference TRBV7-2 and TRBJ2-5, reads GAGVSQSPSNKVTEKGKDVELRCDPISGHTALYWYRQSLGQGLEFLIYFQGNSAPDKSGLPSDRFSAERTGGSVSTLTIQRTQQEDSAVYLCASSLGVEGGQYFGPGTRLLVL.

The chain recombines TRBV9 with TRBJ2-1, with TRBD2 identical over 7 bases. With 0 bases clipped from V and 0 bases from J, the junction kept 3 bases outside the gene matches. Germline assignment: CDR1 SGDLS and CDR2 YYNGEE. The CDR3 is 16 amino acids. In DNA form, the CDR3 reads TGTGCCAGCAGCGTAGGGGCGGGAGTCTCCTACAATGAGCAGTTCTTC. Translated: CASSVGAGVSYNEQFF. Supplemented by reference TRBV9 and TRBJ2-1, the full variable domain reads DSGVTQTPKHLITATGQRVTLRCSPRSGDLSVYWYQQSLDQGLQFLIQYYNGEERAKGNILERFSAQQFPDLHSELNLSSLELGDSALYFCASSVGAGVSYNEQFFGPGTRLTVL.

V gene TRBV7-9 combines with J gene TRBJ1-1; no clear D gene. The CDR3 length is 15 residues. Germline V gene lookup returns CDR1 SEHNR and CDR2 FQNEAQ (reference sequence). Trimming pared 5 bases from V and 1 base from J, leaving 14 bases between. The DNA for the CDR3 is TGTGCCAGCAGCGACACCAGGCACCAGAACACTGAAGCTTTCTTT. Protein: CASSDTRHQNTEAFF.

This sequence joins TRBV5-8 and TRBJ2-5, with D possibly matching TRBD1 (6 bases). The CDR3 is 13 amino acids. Germline CDR1 SGHTS, CDR2 YDEGEE. V lost 3 bases to trimming and J lost 6 bases, with 12 bases between them. CDR3 DNA sequence: TGTGCCAGCAGCTCTAGGGGGAGACAGACCCAGTACTTC. Translation: CASSSRGRQTQYF.

This clone was seen at least ten times. The chain carries TRBV18 and TRBJ2-7, with TRBD2 identical over 9 bases. The CDR3 has 14 residues. Trimming cost V 6 bases and J 0 bases; bases outside gene matches: 3. Per germline, CDR1 KGHSH and CDR2 LQKENI. The CDR3: CASSSGGSSYEQYF. The CDR3 nucleotides read TGTGCCAGCTCGAGCGGGGGGAGCTCCTACGAGCAGTACTTC. The full variable domain, rest sourced from reference TRBV18 and TRBJ2-7, is NAGVMQNPRHLVRRRGQEARLRCSPMKGHSHVYWYRQLPEEGLKFMVYLQKENIIDESGMPKERFSAEFPKEGPSILRIQQVVRGDSAAYFCASSSGGSSYEQYFGPGTRLTVT.

Points on this clone: The junction departs from germline at one end; a sequencing error may be responsible. This chain connects TRBV7-7 to TRBJ2-7; 8 bases line up with TRBD1. Germline CDR1 reads SSHAT; CDR2 reads FNYEAQ (reference sequence). This CDR3 is built from 13 residues. The DNA of the CDR3 is TGTGCTAGCAGCTTCCCCGACAGGGGTGAGCAGTACTTC. Translated: CASSFPDRGEQYF.

This clone has just one count. V and J are TRBV2 and TRBJ1-5; D call uncertain. This CDR3 has 13 amino acids. V lost 3 bases and J 6 bases, leaving 9 bases between the germline ends. CDR1 SNHLY and CDR2 FYNNEI come from the germline V gene. The chain's CDR3 is CASSDLAAQPQHF. The CDR3 region has the DNA TGTGCCAGCAGTGATTTGGCTGCTCAGCCCCAGCATTTT.

To note about this clone: This sample also contains other DNA sequences that code for the same CDR3. The CDR3, as DNA: TGCGCCAGCAGCTCAGGGACAGGGGGCTCAGATACGCAGTATTTT. Translation gives CASSSGTGGSDTQYF. The gene calls are TRBV5-1 and TRBJ2-3, with 12 bases aligning to TRBD1. From germline, CDR1 is SGHRS and CDR2 YFSETQ. Losses at the gene ends were 3 bases for V and 4 bases for J; bases not matched to a gene: 3. The CDR3 is 15 amino acids.

A single count supports this clone. The chain combines TRBV5-4 with TRBJ2-3; D perhaps matches TRBD1 (6 bases). V lost 5 bases, J lost 2 bases, and 18 bases lay in between. This CDR3 has 16 amino acids. Germline values: CDR1 SGHNT, CDR2 YYREEE (reference sequence). CDR3 sequence reads: CASRQGWGRNTDTQYF. Here the CDR3 DNA reads TGTGCCAGCAGGCAGGGCTGGGGGCGAAACACAGATACGCAGTATTTT.

In regard to this clone: This sample includes further DNA sequences coding for the same CDR3. The CDR3 nucleotides read TGCAGCGTTGGCCAGCAAGAGACCCAGTACTTC. The encoded protein is CSVGQQETQYF. The gene calls are TRBV29-1 and TRBJ2-5; D gene unclear. CDR3 length equals 11 residues. Trimming took off 4 bases at V and 2 bases at J, with 5 bases between the two ends. CDR1 and CDR2 from the germline V gene are SQVTM and ANQGSEA.

V and J are TRBV5-6 and TRBJ2-1; 9 bases align to TRBD2. V shed 5 bases and J 7 bases; nucleotides not matched to a gene: 10. The CDR3 has 15 amino acids. CDR1 and CDR2 (germline): SGHDT, YYEEEE. The CDR3 region has the DNA TGTGCCAGCAGTCCGGGGGCTAGCGGGACGAATGAGCAGTTCTTC. Amino acids: CASSPGASGTNEQFF.

The rearrangement links TRBV28 to TRBJ1-5, with 7 nucleotides matching TRBD1. The CDR3 is 14 amino acids. The V segment lost 5 bases and the J segment 7 bases; nucleotides outside the gene matches: 8. CDR1 and CDR2 from the germline V gene are MDHEN and SYDVKM. The CDR3 is CASSPGQSRQPQHF. The CDR3 DNA follows: TGTGCCAGCAGTCCGGGACAGTCGCGCCAGCCCCAGCATTTT.